This T cell receptor (beta chain) emerged from a study of blood T cell repertoires in COVID-19. Study details: PBMCs, B-cell-depleted T cells, or T cells were the source of the cDNA or gDNA that made up the material.

In the authors' methods: The authors estimated nucleated cell counts from reference gene primer amplification. Method: immunoSEQ multiplex PCR; TCRdb's copy keeps in-frame clones and lacks some. The V and J calls and clone size were taken over from that table, and D and trimming were inferred from the DNA. Among some 150,000 clones listed, under 95% were seen once. Between the trimmed V and J ends, which lost 1 base and 8 bases, there was a span of 11 bases. Germline CDR1 is SGHVS and CDR2 is FQNEAQ. The CDR3 contains 14 residues. This TCR came from a man aged 50-59 years with acute or convalescent COVID-19. The specimen sequenced was peripheral blood. V gene TRBV7-8 combines with J gene TRBJ1-4; no clear D gene. CDR3 sequence (DNA): TGTGCCAGCAGCTTAGGGCGCAGGAACGAAAAACTGTTTTTT. This sequence encodes CASSLGRRNEKLFF.